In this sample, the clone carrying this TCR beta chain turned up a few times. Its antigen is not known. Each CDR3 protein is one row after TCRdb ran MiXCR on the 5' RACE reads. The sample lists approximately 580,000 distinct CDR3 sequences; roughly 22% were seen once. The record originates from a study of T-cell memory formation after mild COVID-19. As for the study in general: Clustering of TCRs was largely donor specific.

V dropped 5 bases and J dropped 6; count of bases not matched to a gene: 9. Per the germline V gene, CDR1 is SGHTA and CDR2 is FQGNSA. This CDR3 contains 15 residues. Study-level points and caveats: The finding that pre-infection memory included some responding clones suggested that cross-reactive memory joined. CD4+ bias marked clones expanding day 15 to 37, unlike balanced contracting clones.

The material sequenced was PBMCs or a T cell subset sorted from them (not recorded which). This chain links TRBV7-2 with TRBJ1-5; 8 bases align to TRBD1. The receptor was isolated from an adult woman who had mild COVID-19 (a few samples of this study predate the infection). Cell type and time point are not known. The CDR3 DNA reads TGTGCCAGCAGCCGGGGACAGGCGGACTTTCAGCCCCAGCATTTT. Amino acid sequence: CASSRGQADFQPQHF.